This T cell receptor (beta chain) comes out of a study of shared clonotypes between healthy human individuals. CD8 memory combined CD45RO+ cells with CCR7-negative CD45RA+ TemRA cells. Per the germline V gene, CDR1 is KGHSH and CDR2 is LQKENI. The CDR3 extends over 16 amino acids. The V segment lost 0 bases and the J segment 10 bases; nucleotides outside the gene matches: 13. Libraries were prepared by immunoSEQ multiplex PCR; TCRdb keeps only in-frame clonotypes and omits some of them. The sample lists 100,000 or so clones, just over 65% occurring once. The TCR sequence derives from a woman aged 25 to 45 in good health. The rearrangement uses TRBV18 and TRBJ1-1; 8 nucleotides line up with TRBD1. Material: memory CD8+ T cells sorted from blood. Stated subset: CD45RO+ cells pooled with CCR7-negative TemRA cells. Here the CDR3 reads CASSPPQRQGLKIAFF. The CDR3 DNA is TGTGCCAGCTCACCACCCCAACGACAGGGGCTAAAAATAGCTTTCTTT.